Each of the 21 T cell receptor beta chains below was sequenced from the same sample in a study of cytomegalovirus exposure and HLA in healthy donors. Produced via immunoSEQ multiplex PCR; TCRdb's table is partial and in-frame only. The sample has 200,000 to 250,000 clones; roughly 91% are singletons. Sequencing was carried out using PBMCs. Receptor source: a woman in her late teens or twenties in good health and CMV-seropositive.

J is TRBJ2-7 and V is TRBV27, with 10 bases matching TRBD1. Germline V gene data show CDR1 as MNHEY and CDR2 as SMNVEV (reference sequence). This CDR3 has 15 residues. Trimming at V came to 5 bases and at J to 4 bases, leaving 8 bases not matched to a gene. Here the CDR3 DNA reads TGTGCCAGCAGTGTCACCGGGACAGGGGAATACGAGCAGTACTTC. Residues: CASSVTGTGEYEQYF.

This clone was seen at least ten times. This chain joins TRBV10-1 and TRBJ2-3; 7 bases fit TRBD2. The CDR3 spans 15 residues. J lost 1 base, V lost 0 bases, and 1 base had no gene match. Germline lookup yields CDR1 WNHNN and CDR2 SYGVQD (reference sequence). The CDR3 protein is CASSESGGGTDTQYF. CDR3 in DNA: TGCGCCAGCAGTGAGTCGGGAGGGGGCACAGATACGCAGTATTTT.

The V and J genes are TRBV7-8 and TRBJ2-5, with D possibly matching TRBD1 (7 bases). Germline V gene lookup returns CDR1 SGHVS and CDR2 FQNEAQ. This CDR3 has 15 amino acids. The V and J ends lost 5 bases and 1 base respectively, with 14 bases between them. The CDR3 nucleotides read TGTGCCAGCAGCGGGCGGGGACAGACCCAAGAGACCCAGTACTTC. Translation: CASSGRGQTQETQYF.

The CDR3 DNA reads as TGCGCCAGCAGCCGAGATGGACAGAACTATGGCTACACCTTC. As protein: CASSRDGQNYGYTF. V usage is TRBV5-1 and J usage is TRBJ1-2; tentatively, D is TRBD1 (6 bases). Trimming left V 4 bases short and J 2 bases short, with 12 bases between. There are 14 residues in the CDR3. Germline V lookup: CDR1 SGHRS, CDR2 YFSETQ.

V is TRBV7-8 and J is TRBJ1-5; no clear D. The CDR3 totals 12 residues. Germline CDR1 is SGHVS and CDR2 is FQNEAQ. The germline V and J ends were trimmed by 4 bases and 4 bases, with 5 bases remaining between them. CDR3 in DNA: TGTGCCAGCAGCTCCCAGAATCAGCCCCAGCATTTT. Its translation is CASSSQNQPQHF.

The chain carries TRBV27 and TRBJ1-4; D is undetermined. Trimming took 2 bases from V and 6 from J, leaving 10 bases between them. Germline V gene data show CDR1 as MNHEY and CDR2 as SMNVEV (reference sequence). The CDR3 is 14 amino acids. CDR3 region: CASSLIGGDEKLFF. The DNA for the CDR3 is TGTGCCAGCAGTTTAATCGGCGGGGATGAAAAACTGTTTTTT.

The chain links TRBV27 to TRBJ2-7; 11 positions match TRBD2. Germline CDR1 is MNHEY and CDR2 is SMNVEV (reference sequence). V lost 5 bases to trimming and J lost 4 bases; unmatched junction nucleotides: 10. The CDR3 extends over 16 amino acids. The CDR3 coding sequence is TGTGCCAGCAGTGCGAACCCGGGACTAGCGGTATACGAGCAGTACTTC. Its translation is CASSANPGLAVYEQYF.

V is TRBV30 and J is TRBJ2-3; possible D gene TRBD1, 6 bases. V dropped 4 bases and J dropped 5 bases, with 22 bases sitting between them. The CDR3 length is 16 residues. CDR1 and CDR2 from the germline V gene are GTSNPN and SVGIG (reference sequence). In nucleotides, the CDR3 is TGTGCCTGGACCGCAGTCTCCCTGATCAGGGGAGATACGCAGTATTTT. The encoded protein is CAWTAVSLIRGDTQYF.

The chain carries TRBV11-2 and TRBJ1-2, with D perhaps TRBD1 (6 bases). This CDR3 spans 15 amino acids. With 5 bases removed from V and 5 bases from J, the gap between germline ends came to 18 bases. In germline, CDR1 is SGHAT, CDR2 FQNNGV. The CDR3 DNA sequence: TGTGCCAGCAGCCTTCACGGACAGACCAGATATGGCTACACCTTC. Its translation is CASSLHGQTRYGYTF.

The rearrangement joins TRBV18 to TRBJ2-5, with TRBD2 as a possible D gene (6 bases). The CDR3 totals 14 residues. Trimming took off 6 bases at V and 0 bases at J, with 11 bases between the two ends. The germline CDR1 and CDR2 sequences are KGHSH and LQKENI. In nucleotides, the CDR3 is TGTGCCAGCTCTTCCGGGACTCACCAAGAGACCCAGTACTTC. Protein product: CASSSGTHQETQYF.

V gene TRBV5-3 combines with J gene TRBJ2-1, with TRBD2 matching 7 bases. TRBV5-3 is marked as an open reading frame, function uncertain. The CDR3 has 21 residues. The trim removed 5 bases at V and 4 bases at J, leaving 27 bases unmatched. CDR3 in DNA: TGTGCCAGAAGGCACACCAGCCCCGGATCTAGCGGACCTCACCTTTACAATGAGCAGTTCTTC. It yields the protein CARRHTSPGSSGPHLYNEQFF.

The CDR3 DNA sequence: TGTGCCAGCAGCTTAGGGGACTACTATGGCTACACCTTC. It yields the protein CASSLGDYYGYTF. V is TRBV5-6 and J is TRBJ1-2; the D gene is possibly TRBD1 (5 bases). Germline V gene sequence: CDR1 SGHDT, CDR2 YYEEEE. The CDR3 is 13 residues long. V shed 2 bases and J shed 3 bases, with 8 bases lying between them.

The rearrangement links TRBV29-1 to TRBJ1-2; D is perhaps TRBD1 (6 bases). The germline gives CDR1 SQVTM, CDR2 ANQGSEA. The CDR3 totals 15 residues. Deletions cut 4 bases from V and 5 bases from J, with 20 bases between. The DNA of the CDR3 is TGCAGCGTTGCAGGGAGGGGGTCTGACGGATATGGCTACACCTTC. Its translation: CSVAGRGSDGYGYTF.

The chain is built from TRBV6-5 and TRBJ1-1, with TRBD1 as a possible D gene (5 bases). Germline-derived CDR1 and CDR2 are MNHEY and SVGAGI. The germline V and J ends were trimmed by 0 bases and 9 bases, with 11 bases remaining between them. The CDR3 totals 13 residues. The CDR3 region is CASSYSPGLQAFF. Written as DNA, the CDR3 is TGTGCCAGCAGTTACTCCCCGGGACTACAAGCTTTCTTT.

This clone has just a few counts. The rearrangement uses TRBV27 and TRBJ1-2, with 9 positions matching TRBD1. The CDR3 covers 13 residues. Trimming cost V 6 bases and J 8 bases; bases outside gene matches: 7. Germline CDR1 reads MNHEY; CDR2 reads SMNVEV (reference sequence). The CDR3 DNA sequence: TGTGCCAGCAGGAGGGACAGGGCGAGGGGCTACACCTTC. Translating gives CASRRDRARGYTF.

The chain combines TRBV27 with TRBJ1-1; no clear D gene. Germline values: CDR1 MNHEY, CDR2 SMNVEV (reference sequence). The ends were cut back, 5 bases at V and 1 base at J, with 11 bases in the middle. The CDR3 covers 14 residues. DNA of the CDR3: TGTGCCAGCAGTCATGGACTGCCGAACACTGAAGCTTTCTTT. Translation gives CASSHGLPNTEAFF.

This chain joins TRBV27 and TRBJ2-3; 12 nucleotides line up with TRBD2. V shed 0 bases, J shed 0 bases, and the junction held 7 bases outside the gene matches. CDR3 size: 19 residues. CDR1 is MNHEY, CDR2 SMNVEV, per germline (reference sequence). CDR3 loop: CASSLSSGLAGPSTDTQYF. In DNA, the CDR3 is TGTGCCAGCAGTTTATCGAGCGGACTAGCGGGGCCAAGCACAGATACGCAGTATTTT.

V gene TRBV4-1 combines with J gene TRBJ2-1, with 11 bases matching TRBD2. Germline V gene data show CDR1 as MGHRA and CDR2 as YSYEKL. The CDR3 covers 17 residues. The trim removed 3 bases at V and 10 bases at J, leaving 14 bases unmatched. The CDR3 is CASSQLGLADTSGEQFF. The CDR3 DNA sequence: TGCGCCAGCAGCCAGTTGGGACTAGCGGACACAAGCGGGGAGCAGTTCTTC.

The chain has TRBV29-1 and TRBJ2-1, with unresolved D. The CDR3 extends over 12 amino acids. Germline V CDR1 and CDR2: SQVTM, ANQGSEA. V was shortened by 1 base and J by 6 bases, with 7 bases between the two germline ends. The CDR3 spells CSVEGAINEQFF. In DNA form, the CDR3 reads TGCAGCGTTGAAGGGGCCATCAATGAGCAGTTCTTC.

V gene TRBV7-9 combines with J gene TRBJ1-4; the D is unclear. The CDR3 covers 14 residues. The V gene lost 5 bases and the J gene lost 0 bases, with 7 bases spanning the gap. Germline-derived CDR1 and CDR2 are SEHNR and FQNEAQ (reference sequence). CDR3 sequence: CASSHTATNEKLFF. The CDR3 nucleotides read TGTGCCAGCAGCCACACAGCAACTAATGAAAAACTGTTTTTT. Variable domain in full (rest from reference TRBV7-9 and TRBJ1-4): DTGVSQNPRHKITKRGQNVTFRCDPISEHNRLYWYRQTLGQGPEFLTYFQNEAQLEKSRLLSDRFSAERPKGSFSTLEIQRTEQGDSAMYLCASSHTATNEKLFFGSGTQLSVL.

The chain combines TRBV27 with TRBJ2-1; 11 bases agree with TRBD1. CDR1 is MNHEY, CDR2 SMNVEV, per germline (reference sequence). J gave up 6 bases and V 3 bases, and 7 bases lay outside the gene matches. The CDR3 covers 16 residues. Written as DNA, the CDR3 is TGTGCCAGCAGTTTCTATGCCGGGACAGGGGGCAATGAGCAGTTCTTC. This sequence encodes CASSFYAGTGGNEQFF.